Below are 8 T cell receptor beta chains sequenced from a single sample in a study of cytomegalovirus exposure and HLA in healthy donors. The PCR contained 60 Vbeta and 13 Jbeta primers. Profiled with immunoSEQ multiplex PCR; TCRdb holds only in-frame clones, not every one. This sample carries 200,000 to 250,000 clones, 77% of them seen once, and the ten largest clones take 2.7%. The sequencing input was PBMCs. These TCRs come from a woman aged 60-75 years in good health and CMV-seropositive.

This chain uses TRBV7-9 with TRBJ2-5; D might be TRBD1 (5 bases). The CDR3 sequence is 16 residues long. The V end lost 5 bases, the J end lost 2 bases, and 18 bases lay between the germline ends. Germline V gene data show CDR1 as SEHNR and CDR2 as FQNEAQ (reference sequence). CDR3 sequence reads: CASSRLMGTGQETQYF. In DNA, the CDR3 is TGTGCCAGCAGCCGTCTCATGGGAACAGGACAAGAGACCCAGTACTTC.

This chain uses TRBV18 with TRBJ2-5; 7 positions agree with TRBD1. The length of the CDR3 is 15 residues. Germline trimming cut 3 bases from V and 5 bases from J; bases unmatched to any gene: 9. The V gene's germline CDR1 is KGHSH and CDR2 LQKENI. The CDR3 sequence: CASSPRYRGEETQYF. The DNA for the CDR3 is TGTGCCAGCTCACCGAGATACAGGGGTGAGGAGACCCAGTACTTC. Variable domain in full (rest from reference TRBV18 and TRBJ2-5): NAGVMQNPRHLVRRRGQEARLRCSPMKGHSHVYWYRQLPEEGLKFMVYLQKENIIDESGMPKERFSAEFPKEGPSILRIQQVVRGDSAAYFCASSPRYRGEETQYFGPGTRLLVL.

This clone was seen a handful of times. The chain links TRBV28 to TRBJ2-5; D may be TRBD2 (6 bases). This CDR3 is 13 amino acids long. Germline V gene sequence: CDR1 MDHEN, CDR2 SYDVKM. The V end was cut by 7 bases, the J end by 4 bases, with 13 bases between. The CDR3 DNA reads TGTGCCAGCACCTACGGGGGATTAGAGACCCAGTACTTC. Amino acids: CASTYGGLETQYF.

This chain joins TRBV2 and TRBJ2-3; D possibly corresponds to TRBD2 (7 bases). CDR1 SNHLY and CDR2 FYNNEI come from the germline V gene. V was shortened by 4 bases and J by 0 bases, with 11 bases between the two germline ends. The CDR3 runs to 15 residues. CDR3 sequence (DNA): TGTGCCAGCAGTGTAGGCGGGGGCAGCACAGATACGCAGTATTTT. Its protein is CASSVGGGSTDTQYF.

The chain links TRBV6-5 to TRBJ1-2, with 7 bases identical to TRBD1. Per germline, CDR1 MNHEY and CDR2 SVGAGI. There are 13 residues in the CDR3. V lost 6 bases, J lost 8 bases, and 9 bases stayed unmatched. The CDR3 DNA sequence: TGTGCCAGCAGGGTGGGACAGAAAGAGGGCTACACCTTC. Translated, it gives CASRVGQKEGYTF.

This chain connects TRBV5-1 to TRBJ2-2; the D gene is possibly TRBD2 (5 bases). V lost 4 bases to trimming and J lost 0 bases, with 7 bases between them. Per the germline V gene, CDR1 is SGHRS and CDR2 is YFSETQ. The CDR3 consists of 14 residues. CDR3 in DNA: TGCGCCAGCAGCGCCGGGGCGAACACCGGGGAGCTGTTTTTT. This codes for CASSAGANTGELFF.

This clone was seen a handful of times. The V gene is TRBV28, the J gene TRBJ1-2; D is unclear. The CDR3 length is 13 residues. Trimming cost V 4 bases and J 4 bases, with 10 bases left between them. CDR1 and CDR2 from the germline V gene are MDHEN and SYDVKM. CDR3 protein: CASSSLVFYGYTF. The CDR3 nucleotides read TGTGCCAGCAGTTCCTTAGTCTTCTATGGCTACACCTTC.

The rearrangement uses TRBV19 and TRBJ2-5; TRBD2 agrees at 7 bases. The CDR3 is made up of 14 amino acids. V was clipped by 7 bases and J by 2 bases; unmatched bases: 7. Per the germline V gene, CDR1 is LNHDA and CDR2 is SQIVND (reference sequence). The CDR3 loop is CASNEARGQETQYF. CDR3 in DNA: TGTGCCAGTAATGAGGCGCGGGGGCAAGAGACCCAGTACTTC. Using reference TRBV19 and TRBJ2-5 for the parts outside the CDR3, the full variable domain is DGGITQSPKYLFRKEGQNVTLSCEQNLNHDAMYWYRQDPGQGLRLIYYSQIVNDFQKGDIAEGYSVSREKKESFPLTVTSAQKNPTAFYLCASNEARGQETQYFGPGTRLLVL.